The T cell receptor (beta chain) described here comes from a study of blood T cell repertoires in COVID-19. Repertoires were generated with immunoSEQ multiplex PCR, while TCRdb's copy carries only in-frame clones and drops some. The sample consists of roughly 150,000 clones, around 88% of them appearing once. Germline lookup yields CDR1 SGHTA and CDR2 FQGTGA. The J segment lost 6 bases and the V segment lost 5 bases, leaving 4 bases of the junction unmatched. The CDR3 covers 14 residues. The gene calls are TRBV7-3 and TRBJ2-1, with 10 bases aligning to TRBD1. This clonotype was sampled from a human donor in a cohort sampled during active COVID-19. Sequencing used peripheral blood. CDR3 loop: CASSPGTGVNEQFF. CDR3 nucleotides: TGTGCCAGCAGCCCCGGGACAGGGGTCAATGAGCAGTTCTTC.